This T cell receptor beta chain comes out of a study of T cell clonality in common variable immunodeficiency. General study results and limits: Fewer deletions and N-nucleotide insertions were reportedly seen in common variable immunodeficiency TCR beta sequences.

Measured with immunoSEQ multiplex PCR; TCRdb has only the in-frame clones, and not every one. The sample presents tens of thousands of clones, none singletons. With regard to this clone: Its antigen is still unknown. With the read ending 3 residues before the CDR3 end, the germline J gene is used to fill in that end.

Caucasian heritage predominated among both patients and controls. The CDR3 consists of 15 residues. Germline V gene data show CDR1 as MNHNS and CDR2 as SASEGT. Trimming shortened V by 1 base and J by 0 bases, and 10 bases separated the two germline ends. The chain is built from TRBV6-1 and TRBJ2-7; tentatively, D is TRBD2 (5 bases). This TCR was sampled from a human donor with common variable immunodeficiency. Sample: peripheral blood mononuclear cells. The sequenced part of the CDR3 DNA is TGTGCCAGCAGTGAAGGCGGGTCCAGCTCCTACGAG. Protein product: CASSEGGSSSYE. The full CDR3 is CASSEGGSSSYEQYF.